This T cell receptor (beta chain) was recorded in a study of identical twins. TCRdb used MiXCR to reprocess the 5' RACE reads, holding one entry per CDR3 protein. The sample lists 350,000 to 600,000 distinct CDR3 sequences, 13% to 15% occurring once. This clonotype was seen more than once but under ten times. Germline V gene data show CDR1 as SGHRS and CDR2 as YFSETQ. Unmatched junction bases numbered 7, after V lost 0 bases and J lost 4 bases. CDR3 size: 16 residues. The same data also contributed to another study, on yellow fever vaccine responses in identical twins.

The origin of this receptor is a woman aged 18-30 years in good health. The genes are TRBV5-1 and TRBJ2-7; TRBD2 matches at 10 bases. The sequencing input was CD4+ T cells sorted from blood. CDR3 DNA sequence: TGCGCCAGCAGCTTGGTCGATACTAGCGGGAAGTACGAGCAGTACTTC. Translated: CASSLVDTSGKYEQYF.